This T cell receptor beta chain was recorded in a study of cytomegalovirus exposure and HLA in healthy donors. Overall study context: The 120 validation repertoires were reported in a later analysis to have been generated on the same platform as the roughly 720 first-cohort repertoires. General study findings and limits: The investigators catalogued 150 to 200 TCR beta chains as cytomegalovirus-associated.

Trimming took off 10 bases at V and 1 base at J, with 11 bases between the two ends. Per germline, CDR1 MNHNS and CDR2 SASEGT. The CDR3 extends over 12 amino acids. The table came from immunoSEQ multiplex PCR; TCRdb's copy has only in-frame clones and leaves some out. The table shows about 260,000 clones, with around 91% occurring only once. About this clone: Its antigen is unknown.

The specimen sequenced was PBMCs. The chain carries TRBV6-1 and TRBJ2-7; no clear D gene. This clonotype originated in a woman younger than 45 in good health and CMV-seronegative. CDR3 sequence: CATYWGSYEQYF. The CDR3 DNA follows: TGTGCCACTTACTGGGGATCCTACGAGCAGTACTTC.